This T cell receptor (beta chain) was sequenced for a study of T cell responses to AZD1222 COVID-19 vaccine. The germline V gene encodes CDR1 SGHAT and CDR2 FQNNGV. The CDR3 loop spans 17 amino acids. Trimming removed 2 bases at V and 4 bases at J, with 20 bases between. The table came from immunoSEQ multiplex PCR; TCRdb's copy has only in-frame clones and leaves some out. This table holds 100,000 to 150,000 clones, 92% found once. Study conclusions and caveats: The study sampled repertoires only after the peak T cell response. A reported finding is that nearly half of spike-specific TCRs target unmutated variant regions.

On this clone: Its antigen is unidentified.

The specimen was peripheral blood, collected 28 days after the second AZD1222 dose. This chain links TRBV11-2 with TRBJ1-2; the D gene is possibly TRBD1 (6 bases). This clonotype was sampled from an adult who received the AZD1222 COVID-19 vaccine. CDR3 protein: CASSLPRGRTRFYGYTF. The CDR3 DNA is TGTGCCAGCAGCTTACCCAGGGGAAGAACTCGTTTCTATGGCTACACCTTC.